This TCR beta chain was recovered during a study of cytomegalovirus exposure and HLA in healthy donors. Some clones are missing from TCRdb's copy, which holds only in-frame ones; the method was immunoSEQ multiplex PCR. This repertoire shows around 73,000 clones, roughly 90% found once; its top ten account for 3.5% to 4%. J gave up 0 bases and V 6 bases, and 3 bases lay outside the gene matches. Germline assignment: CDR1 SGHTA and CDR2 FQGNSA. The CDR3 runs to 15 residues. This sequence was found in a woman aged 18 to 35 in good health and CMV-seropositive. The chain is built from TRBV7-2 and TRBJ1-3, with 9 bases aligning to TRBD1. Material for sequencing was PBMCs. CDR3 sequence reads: CASSPTGGSGNTIYF. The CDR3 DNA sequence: TGTGCCAGCAGTCCGACAGGGGGCTCTGGAAACACCATATATTTT.